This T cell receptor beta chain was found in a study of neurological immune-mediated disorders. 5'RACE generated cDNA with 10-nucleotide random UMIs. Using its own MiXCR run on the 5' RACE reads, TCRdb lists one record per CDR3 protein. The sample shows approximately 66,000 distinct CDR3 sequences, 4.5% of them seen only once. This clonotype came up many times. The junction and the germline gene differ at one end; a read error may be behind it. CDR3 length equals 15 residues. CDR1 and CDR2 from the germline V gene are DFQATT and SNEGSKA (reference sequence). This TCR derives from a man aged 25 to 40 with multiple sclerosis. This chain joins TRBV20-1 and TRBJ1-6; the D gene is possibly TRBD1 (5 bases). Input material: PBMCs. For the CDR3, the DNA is TGCAGTGCCCTGTTGCCGCGAGAAAGGGGATCACCCCTCAACTTT. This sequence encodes CSALLPRERGSPLNF.